This T cell receptor (beta chain) was captured in a study of siplizumab effects on memory and regulatory T cells. In each sample, roughly 100,000 TCR templates were assayed. Clones were read by immunoSEQ multiplex PCR, and TCRdb kept only the in-frame ones, dropping some. The data hold about 100,000 clones, with 94% observed a single time. Per the germline V gene, CDR1 is MNHNY and CDR2 is SVGAGI (reference sequence). CDR3 length: 15 amino acids. Trimming took off 0 bases at V and 6 bases at J, with 14 bases between the two ends. About this clone: As yet, its antigen is unknown.

General observations from the study: The authors could not assign a naive or memory phenotype to roughly 75-96% of proliferating CD4+ or CD8+ clones. Apparently more diverse than memory cells, naive T cells also seemed major alloresponse contributors.

The chain couples TRBV6-6 to TRBJ1-2; D unclear. Source material: Tregs sorted from blood. The source is a human donor in good health. In DNA, the CDR3 is TGTGCCAGCAGTTACTCCACTACCCCCGTTGATGGCTACACCTTC. This codes for CASSYSTTPVDGYTF.